This T cell receptor beta chain was retrieved from a study of blood T cell repertoires in COVID-19. Looking at the study overall: Both acute and convalescent COVID-19 samples were obtained from the United States, Italy and Spain.

This CDR3 has 15 residues. The germline V gene has CDR1 SGHDN and CDR2 FVKESK. V lost 2 bases and J lost 2; bases outside the gene matches: 4. Libraries were prepared by immunoSEQ multiplex PCR; TCRdb keeps only in-frame clonotypes and omits some of them. This sample yields about 41,000 clones, of which approximately 90% are seen a single time; about 4% belongs to the top ten. The V gene is TRBV14, the J gene TRBJ2-7; 9 nucleotides line up with TRBD1. The sequencing sample was made of peripheral blood. The TCR was taken from a man in his 60s with acute or convalescent COVID-19. The DNA of the CDR3 is TGTGCCAGCAGCCAATCGACAGGGGGGGCCTACGAGCAGTACTTC. It translates to CASSQSTGGAYEQYF.